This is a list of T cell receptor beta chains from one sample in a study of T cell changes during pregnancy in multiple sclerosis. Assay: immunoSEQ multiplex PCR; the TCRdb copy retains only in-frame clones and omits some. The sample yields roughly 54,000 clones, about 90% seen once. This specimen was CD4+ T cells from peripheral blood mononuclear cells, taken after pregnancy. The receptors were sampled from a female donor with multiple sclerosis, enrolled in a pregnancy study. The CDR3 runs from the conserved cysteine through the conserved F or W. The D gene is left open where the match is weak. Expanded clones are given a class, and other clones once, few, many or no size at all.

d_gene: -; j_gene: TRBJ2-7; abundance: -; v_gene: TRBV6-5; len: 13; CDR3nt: TGTGCCAGCAGTTACTCGGGGAGAGACGAGCAGTATTTC; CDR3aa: CASSYSGRDEQYF
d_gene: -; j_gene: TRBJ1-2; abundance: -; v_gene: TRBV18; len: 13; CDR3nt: TGTGCCAGCTCACCAAACCGGGACTATGGCTACACCTTC; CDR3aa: CASSPNRDYGYTF
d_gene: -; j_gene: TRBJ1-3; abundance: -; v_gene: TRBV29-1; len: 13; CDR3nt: TGCAGCGTTGAGGGACTCTCTGGAAACACCATATATTTT; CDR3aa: CSVEGLSGNTIYF
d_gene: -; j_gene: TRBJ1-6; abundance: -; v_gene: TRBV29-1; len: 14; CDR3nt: TGCAGCGTGGGGTCGGGGAGCGATAATTCACCCCTCCACTTT; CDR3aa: CSVGSGSDNSPLHF
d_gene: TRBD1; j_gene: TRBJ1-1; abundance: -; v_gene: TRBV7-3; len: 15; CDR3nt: TGTGCCAGCAGCCCGGCAGGGGGTAAGAACACTGAAGCTTTCTTT; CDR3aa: CASSPAGGKNTEAFF
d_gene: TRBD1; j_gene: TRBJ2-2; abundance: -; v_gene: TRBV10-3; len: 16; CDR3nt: TGTGCCATCAGTGAGTCGTACAGGGGGCGGAACGGGGAGCTGTTTTTT; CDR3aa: CAISESYRGRNGELFF
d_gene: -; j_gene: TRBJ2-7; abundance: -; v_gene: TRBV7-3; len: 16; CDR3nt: TGTGCCAGCACCACTAACGGTAGCAGATACGCATACGAGCAGTACTTC; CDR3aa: CASTTNGSRYAYEQYF
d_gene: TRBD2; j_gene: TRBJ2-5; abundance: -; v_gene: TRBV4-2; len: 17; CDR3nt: TGTGCCAGCAGCCCCCGGACTAGCGGGGGGGCTATGGAGACCCAGTACTTC; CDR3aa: CASSPRTSGGAMETQYF
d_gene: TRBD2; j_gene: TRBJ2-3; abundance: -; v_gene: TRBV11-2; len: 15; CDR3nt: TGTGCCAGCAGAAGGGGGACTAGCGACGCAGATACGCAGTATTTT; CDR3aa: CASRRGTSDADTQYF
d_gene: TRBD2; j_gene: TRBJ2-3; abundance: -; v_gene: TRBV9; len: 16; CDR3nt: TGTGCCAGCAGCGTCCGGACTAGCGGTACCACAGATACGCAGTATTTT; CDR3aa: CASSVRTSGTTDTQYF
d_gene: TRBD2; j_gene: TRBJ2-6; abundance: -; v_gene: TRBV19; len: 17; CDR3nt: TGTGCCAGTAGTATGGCTAGCGGGGGGGCTGGGGCCAACGTCCTGACTTTC; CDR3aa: CASSMASGGAGANVLTF
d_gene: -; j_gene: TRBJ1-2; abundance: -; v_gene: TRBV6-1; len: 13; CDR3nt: TGTGCCAGCAGTGAATACGAGGGCGGTGGCTACACCTTC; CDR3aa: CASSEYEGGGYTF
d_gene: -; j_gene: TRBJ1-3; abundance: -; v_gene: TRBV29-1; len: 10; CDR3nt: TGCAGCGTGTGGAGAGACACCATATATTTT; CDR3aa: CSVWRDTIYF
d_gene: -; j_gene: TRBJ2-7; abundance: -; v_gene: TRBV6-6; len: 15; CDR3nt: TGTGCCAGCACCTTCCGGGACTTTGGCTCCTACGAGCAGTACTTC; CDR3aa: CASTFRDFGSYEQYF
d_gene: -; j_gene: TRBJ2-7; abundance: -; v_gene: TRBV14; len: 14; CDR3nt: TGTGCCAGCAGCGAACTTGACAGTCCTAACGAGCAGTACTTC; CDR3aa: CASSELDSPNEQYF
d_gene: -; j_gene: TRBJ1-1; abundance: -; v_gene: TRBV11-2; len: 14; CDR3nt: TGTGCCAGCAGACTCGGACTCCTGAACACTGAAGCTTTCTTT; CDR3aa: CASRLGLLNTEAFF
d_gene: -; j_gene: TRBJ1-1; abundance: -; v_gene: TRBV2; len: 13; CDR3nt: TGTGCCAGCAGAAGTGGCGGGAACACTGAAGCTTTCTTT; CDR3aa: CASRSGGNTEAFF
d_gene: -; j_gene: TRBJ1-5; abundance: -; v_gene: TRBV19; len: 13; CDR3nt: TGTGCCAGTAGTAGACAATTCAATCAGCCCCAGCATTTT; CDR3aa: CASSRQFNQPQHF
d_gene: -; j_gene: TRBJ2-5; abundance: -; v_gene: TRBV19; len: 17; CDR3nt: TGTGCCAGTAGTTTCGGACAGATAAACAACCCCCAAGAGACCCAGTACTTC; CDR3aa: CASSFGQINNPQETQYF
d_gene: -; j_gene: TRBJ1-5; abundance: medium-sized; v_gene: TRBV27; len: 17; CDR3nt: TGTGCCAGCAGGCCATTCCGGGACTCTCGGAGCAATCAGCCCCAGCATTTT; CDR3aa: CASRPFRDSRSNQPQHF
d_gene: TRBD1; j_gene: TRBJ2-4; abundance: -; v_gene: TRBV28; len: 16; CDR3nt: TGTGCCAGCAGCCTTAGCGGACAGGGGGGGAGGAACATTCAGTACTTC; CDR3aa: CASSLSGQGGRNIQYF
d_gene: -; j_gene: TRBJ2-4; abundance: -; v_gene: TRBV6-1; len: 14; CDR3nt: TGTGCCAGCAGTGAAGGGGGCGCGAAAAACATTCAGTACTTC; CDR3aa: CASSEGGAKNIQYF
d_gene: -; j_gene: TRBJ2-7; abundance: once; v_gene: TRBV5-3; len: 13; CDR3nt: TGTGCCAGAAGCTTGGCAGGGGTCTACGAGCAGTACTTC; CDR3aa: CARSLAGVYEQYF
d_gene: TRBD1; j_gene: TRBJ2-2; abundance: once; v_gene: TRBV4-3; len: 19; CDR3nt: TGCGCCAGCAGCTTAAAGCTCCCGGGACAGGGGTTGTTGGCCGGGGAGCTGTTTTTT; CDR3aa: CASSLKLPGQGLLAGELFF
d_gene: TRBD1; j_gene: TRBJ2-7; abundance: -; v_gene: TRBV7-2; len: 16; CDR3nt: TGTGCCAGCAGCCTATACTGGGACAGGGGGCGCGGAGAGCAGTACTTC; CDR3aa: CASSLYWDRGRGEQYF
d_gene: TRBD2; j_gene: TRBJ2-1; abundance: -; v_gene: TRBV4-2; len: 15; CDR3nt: TGTGCCAGCAGCCCCCGGACTAGCGGCTACAATGAGCAGTTCTTC; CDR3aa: CASSPRTSGYNEQFF
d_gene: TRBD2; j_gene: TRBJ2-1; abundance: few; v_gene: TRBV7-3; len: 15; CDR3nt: TGTGCCAGCAGCTTGCGAGGCGGGGGGTACAATGAGCAGTTCTTC; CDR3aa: CASSLRGGGYNEQFF
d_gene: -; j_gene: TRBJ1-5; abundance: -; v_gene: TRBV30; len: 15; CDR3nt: TGTGCCTGGAGTGCGACTAGCGGGGGCAATCAGCCCCAGCATTTT; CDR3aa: CAWSATSGGNQPQHF
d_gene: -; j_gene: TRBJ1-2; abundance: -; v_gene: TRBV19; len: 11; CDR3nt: TGTGCCAGTAGTATCGACTATGGCTACACCTTC; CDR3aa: CASSIDYGYTF
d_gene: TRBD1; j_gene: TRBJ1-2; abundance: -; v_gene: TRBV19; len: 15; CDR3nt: TGTGCCAGTAGTAAGCAGGGGGGCCTGGACTATGGCTACACCTTC; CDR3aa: CASSKQGGLDYGYTF
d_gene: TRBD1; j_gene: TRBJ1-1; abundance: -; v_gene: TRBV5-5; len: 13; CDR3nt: TGTGCCAGCAGCTTGAGTTGGACAGGTGAAGCTTTCTTT; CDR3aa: CASSLSWTGEAFF
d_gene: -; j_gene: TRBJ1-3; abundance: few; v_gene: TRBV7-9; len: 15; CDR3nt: TGTGCCAGCAGCTTAGCGGCCGGGGATGGAAACACCATATATTTT; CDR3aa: CASSLAAGDGNTIYF
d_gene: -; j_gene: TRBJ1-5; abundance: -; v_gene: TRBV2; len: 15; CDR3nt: TGTGCCAGCAGTGAATGGAGGGCCGAGAGTTGGCCCCAGCATTTT; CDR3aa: CASSEWRAESWPQHF
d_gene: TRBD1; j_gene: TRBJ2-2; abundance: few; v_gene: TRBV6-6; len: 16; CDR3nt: TGTGCCAGCAGTTACCGGACAGGGCGTAGCACCGGGGAGCTGTTTTTT; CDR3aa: CASSYRTGRSTGELFF
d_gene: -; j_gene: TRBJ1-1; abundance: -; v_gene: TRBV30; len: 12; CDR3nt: TGTGCCTGGAACGGCGGCTCCACTGAAGCTTTCTTT; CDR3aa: CAWNGGSTEAFF
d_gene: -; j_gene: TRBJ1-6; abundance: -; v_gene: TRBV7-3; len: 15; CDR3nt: TGTGCCAGCAGCTTACTTGCAGGGAAGAATTCACCCCTCCACTTT; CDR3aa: CASSLLAGKNSPLHF
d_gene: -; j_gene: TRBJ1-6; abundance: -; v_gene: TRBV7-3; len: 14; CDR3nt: TGTGCCAGCAGCTTACGTACAACGGGTTCACCCCTCCACTTT; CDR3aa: CASSLRTTGSPLHF
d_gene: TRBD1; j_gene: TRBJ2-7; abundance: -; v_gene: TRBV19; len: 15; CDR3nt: TGTGCCAGTAGTATCTCAGGACAGGGAGCCTACGAGCAGTACTTC; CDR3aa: CASSISGQGAYEQYF
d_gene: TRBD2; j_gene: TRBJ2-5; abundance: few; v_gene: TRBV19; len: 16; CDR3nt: TGTGCCAGTAGTAGAGGGACTAGCGGCCGGGCGGAGACCCAGTACTTC; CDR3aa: CASSRGTSGRAETQYF
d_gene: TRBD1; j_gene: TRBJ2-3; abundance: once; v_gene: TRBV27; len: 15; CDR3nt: TGTGCCAGCAGTTTCTTTCAGGGGGACACAGATACGCAGTATTTT; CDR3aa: CASSFFQGDTDTQYF
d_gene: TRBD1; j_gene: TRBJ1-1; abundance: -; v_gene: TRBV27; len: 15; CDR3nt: TGTGCCAGCAGTTTCCTTACAGGGGTAGTTGGTGAAGCTTTCTTT; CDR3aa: CASSFLTGVVGEAFF
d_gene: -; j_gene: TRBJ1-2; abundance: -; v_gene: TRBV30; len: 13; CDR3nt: TGTGCCTGGAGTCCTCAGGGAACCTATGGCTACACCTTC; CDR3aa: CAWSPQGTYGYTF
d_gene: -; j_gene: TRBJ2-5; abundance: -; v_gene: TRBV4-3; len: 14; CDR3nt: TGCGCCAGCAGCCAAGGACTAGATGGGGAGACCCAGTACTTC; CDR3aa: CASSQGLDGETQYF
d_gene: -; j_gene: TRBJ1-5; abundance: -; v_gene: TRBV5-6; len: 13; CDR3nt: TGTGCCAGCAGCCTAGGGGGAAGTCAGCCCCAGCATTTT; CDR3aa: CASSLGGSQPQHF
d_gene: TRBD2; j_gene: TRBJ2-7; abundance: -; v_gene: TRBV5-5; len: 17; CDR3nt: TGTGCCAGCAGTTGGACTAGCGGGGGGCTATCAACCTACGAGCAGTACTTC; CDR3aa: CASSWTSGGLSTYEQYF
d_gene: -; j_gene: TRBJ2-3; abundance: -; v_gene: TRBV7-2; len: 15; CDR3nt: TGTGCCAGCAGCTCCTCGGGGGTAGACACAGATACGCAGTATTTT; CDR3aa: CASSSSGVDTDTQYF
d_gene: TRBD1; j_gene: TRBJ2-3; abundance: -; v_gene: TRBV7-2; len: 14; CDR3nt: TGTGCCAGCAGACTCGACAGGGGGCAACGTACGCAGTATTTT; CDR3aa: CASRLDRGQRTQYF
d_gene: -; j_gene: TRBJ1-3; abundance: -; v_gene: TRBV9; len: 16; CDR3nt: TGTGCCAGCAGCGCCCAGACTGGGGCTTTTGGAAACACCATATATTTT; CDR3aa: CASSAQTGAFGNTIYF
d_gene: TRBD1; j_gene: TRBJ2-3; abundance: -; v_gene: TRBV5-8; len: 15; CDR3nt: TGTGCCAGCAGTTGGCTACAGGGGAGCACAGATACGCAGTATTTT; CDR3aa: CASSWLQGSTDTQYF
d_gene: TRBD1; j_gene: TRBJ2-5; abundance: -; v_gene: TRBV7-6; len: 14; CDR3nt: TGTGCAAGCACCCGGGACAGCTACCAAGAGACCCAGTACTTC; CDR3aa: CASTRDSYQETQYF
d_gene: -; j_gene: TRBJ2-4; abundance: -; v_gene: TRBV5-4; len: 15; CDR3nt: TGTGCCAGCAGCACTGACAATTTAGCCAAAAACATTCAGTACTTC; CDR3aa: CASSTDNLAKNIQYF
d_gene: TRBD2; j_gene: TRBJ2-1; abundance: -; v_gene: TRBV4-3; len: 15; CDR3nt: TGCGCCAGCAGCCAGGGCGGGGGGGCCGCCAATGAGCAGTTCTTC; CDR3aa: CASSQGGGAANEQFF
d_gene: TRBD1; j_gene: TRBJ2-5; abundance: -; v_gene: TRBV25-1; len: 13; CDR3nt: TGTGCCAGCAGTGAAGGACAGGGGTGGGCCCAGTACTTC; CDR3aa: CASSEGQGWAQYF
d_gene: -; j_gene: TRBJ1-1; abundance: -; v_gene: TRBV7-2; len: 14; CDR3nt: TGTGCCAGCAGCTTACAGGGGATGAACACTGAAGCTTTCTTT; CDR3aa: CASSLQGMNTEAFF
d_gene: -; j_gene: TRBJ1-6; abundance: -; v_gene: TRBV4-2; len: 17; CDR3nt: TGTGCCAGCAGCCAGGGGCGTGGCGGTTTCAGTAATTCACCCCTCCACTTT; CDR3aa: CASSQGRGGFSNSPLHF